The TCR beta chain described here comes from a study of T cell responses to AZD1222 COVID-19 vaccine. Repertoires were generated with immunoSEQ multiplex PCR, while TCRdb's copy carries only in-frame clones and drops some. The table shows around 120,000 clones, with 90% to 95% occurring only once. The CDR3 runs 16 residues. CDR1 and CDR2 from the germline V gene are SGHDT and YYEEEE. Germline trimming cut 0 bases from V and 7 bases from J; bases unmatched to any gene: 10. The rearrangement uses TRBV5-6 and TRBJ2-4, with 7 bases that match TRBD2. This clonotype was obtained from an adult in good health. This specimen was peripheral blood, taken on day 0 of AZD1222 vaccination. CDR3 sequence (DNA): TGTGCCAGCAGCTTGGGACAGCTTTCCGGGGGGAACATTCAGTACTTC. Translating gives CASSLGQLSGGNIQYF. Combining the CDR3 with reference TRBV5-6 and TRBJ2-4 gives the whole variable domain DAGVTQSPTHLIKTRGQQVTLRCSPKSGHDTVSWYQQALGQGPQFIFQYYEEEERQRGNFPDRFSGHQFPNYSSELNVNALLLGDSALYLCASSLGQLSGGNIQYFGAGTRLSVL.